Below are 2 T cell receptor beta chains sequenced from a single sample in a study of blood T cell repertoires in COVID-19. Generated by immunoSEQ multiplex PCR, the TCRdb table keeps only in-frame clones and is missing some. Counted here are a few hundred thousand clones, roughly 87% occurring once; the ten biggest clones make up roughly 0.94%. Material: PBMCs or T cells enriched from blood (not recorded which). Receptors were obtained from a woman in her 30s who had recovered from COVID-19.

CDR3 amino acids: CASSSPGNYGYTF. DNA for the CDR3: TGTGCCAGCAGTTCCCCGGGAAACTATGGCTACACCTTC. V is TRBV28 and J is TRBJ1-2; D uncertain. The germline V gene encodes CDR1 MDHEN and CDR2 SYDVKM. Trimming stripped 4 bases from V and 2 bases from J, with 8 bases between. The CDR3 covers 13 residues.

V usage is TRBV4-1 and J usage is TRBJ2-6; D may be TRBD2 (5 bases). The CDR3 totals 14 residues. Trimming removed 6 bases at V and 3 bases at J, with 9 bases between. Per germline, CDR1 MGHRA and CDR2 YSYEKL. CDR3 amino acids: CASRDLGGANVLTF. CDR3 bases: TGCGCCAGCAGGGACTTGGGTGGGGCCAACGTCCTGACTTTC.